This T cell receptor (beta chain) comes out of a study of vaccination effects on CD4 cells after COVID-19. The V gene lost 4 bases and the J gene lost 6 bases, with 16 bases spanning the gap. This CDR3 spans 15 amino acids. Germline CDR1 is LNHNV and CDR2 is YYDKDF (reference sequence). A word on this clone: As yet, its antigen is unknown.

Profiling relied on immunoSEQ multiplex PCR, and the TCRdb table lists in-frame clones only, not all of them. The sample lists tens of thousands of clones, less than 80% occurring once. Sequencing in the ViraFEST assay came after antigen-specific CD4+ T cells had been expanded with viral peptide pools, which were used to stimulate PBMC. Researchers isolated CD4+ T cells once roughly ten days of culture had elapsed. Absence of prior SARS-CoV-2 infection characterized the vaccine recipients, who showed negative nucleocapsid antibodies. Roughly 1.9 million PBMC were placed in each well, which was supplemented with approximately 9.2 IU/ml IL-2 and approximately 10 ug/ml peptides. Days 3 and 7 saw half the medium replaced with IL-2 medium.

The TCR sequence derives from a human donor who received a COVID-19 vaccine. Specimen: CD4+ T cells from PBMCs cultured with HCoV-OC43 spike peptides, collected before COVID-19 vaccination. Subset described: HCoV-OC43 spike overlapping peptide pool stimulation. J is TRBJ1-5 and V is TRBV15; the D gene is possibly TRBD1 (5 bases). CDR3 DNA sequence: TGTGCCACCAGCAAGATGGAGGGGATTAGTCAGCCCCAGCATTTT. Translated, it gives CATSKMEGISQPQHF.